This TCR beta chain was captured by sequencing in a study of response to subunit inactivated influenza vaccine. General study findings and limits: Authors suggested each seasonal flu vaccination may recruit only limited numbers of new T cells.

From the RT-PCR reads, TCRdb called clonotypes with MiXCR, one entry per CDR3 protein. The sample lists around 490,000 distinct CDR3 sequences; around 8% were seen once. CDR3 length equals 15 residues. CDR1 is DFQATT and CDR2 is SNEGSKA in the germline V gene (reference sequence). V shed 2 bases, J shed 0 bases, and the junction held 3 bases outside the gene matches. This clonotype turned up a few times. What it binds is not known. The sequences come from PBMCs from blood, collected less than 30 months after vaccination. The TCR sequence derives from a man between 50 and 70 years old who received an inactivated influenza vaccine. The chain combines TRBV20-1 with TRBJ2-3; 9 bases fit TRBD2. The CDR3 sequence: CSARMTSGSTDTQYF. CDR3 sequence (DNA): TGCAGTGCTAGAATGACTAGCGGAAGCACAGATACGCAGTATTTT.